The 13 T cell receptor beta chains reported below all come from one sample, sequenced in a study of cytomegalovirus exposure and HLA in healthy donors (dated by TCRdb to 2015 to 2018). The library came from the immunoSEQ multiplex PCR assay. A mixture of 60 forward primers for TCR Vbeta segments and 13 reverse primers for TCR Jbeta segments was used in the multiplex PCR. TCRdb mirrors the immuneACCESS table, restricted to in-frame sequences. Some clones are absent from its copies; in checked studies, under half trace to an unresolved V gene, and the reason for the others is unknown. This sample holds 75,000 to 100,000 clones; more than 60% were observed only once. 9.5% to 13% of the sample is held by the ten biggest clonotypes. The specimen sequenced was PBMCs. These receptors were taken from a man aged 18 to 35 in good health and CMV-seropositive.

Comment on this clone: An end of the junction does not agree with germline; a read error may underlie this. The chain links TRBV28 to TRBJ1-2, with 9 bases matching TRBD1. Germline V CDR1 and CDR2: MDHEN, SYDVKM. The CDR3 loop spans 12 amino acids. The CDR3 loop reads CASSTVTWDRDF. The CDR3 coding sequence is TGTGCCAGCAGCACTGTTACCTGGGACAGGGACTTC.

This chain connects TRBV5-1 to TRBJ1-5, with a tentative D call TRBD1 (5 bases). V lost 0 bases to trimming and J lost 3 bases, with 7 bases between them. From germline, CDR1 is SGHRS and CDR2 YFSETQ. The CDR3 runs to 14 residues. The CDR3 loop is CASSLAGPNQPQHF. The CDR3 DNA is TGCGCCAGCAGCTTGGCAGGGCCCAATCAGCCCCAGCATTTT.

This clone was counted a single time. The rearrangement uses TRBV27 and TRBJ1-5; possibly TRBD1 for D (5 bases). This CDR3 has 13 amino acids. V lost 6 bases and J lost 3, with 9 bases in between. CDR1 is MNHEY, CDR2 SMNVEV, per germline (reference sequence). CDR3 loop: CASRGAYNQPQHF. The CDR3 nucleotides read TGTGCCAGCAGAGGGGCGTACAATCAGCCCCAGCATTTT.

V is TRBV6-1 and J is TRBJ1-1; TRBD1 might be the D (6 bases). Germline V gene sequence: CDR1 MNHNS, CDR2 SASEGT. Trimming took off 7 bases at V and 7 bases at J, with 19 bases between the two ends. The CDR3 extends over 14 amino acids. CDR3 sequence reads: CASNIGGALYEAFF. In DNA form, the CDR3 reads TGTGCCAGCAACATCGGGGGGGCTCTCTATGAAGCTTTCTTT.

The V gene is TRBV2, the J gene TRBJ2-3; TRBD1 matches 8 bases. V gave up 7 bases and J gave up 2 bases; unmatched junction bases: 8. The CDR3 covers 15 residues. CDR1 and CDR2 from the germline V gene are SNHLY and FYNNEI. This CDR3 is CASKLPGQVTDTQYF. In DNA, the CDR3 is TGTGCCAGCAAGCTTCCGGGACAGGTCACAGATACGCAGTATTTT.

CDR3 coding DNA: TGTGCCAGCAGCTTAGCAAGGACAGGAGGAGCTTTCTTT. Protein product: CASSLARTGGAFF. This sequence joins TRBV11-1 and TRBJ1-1; 7 nucleotides align to TRBD1. This CDR3 is 13 amino acids long. Looked up from germline, CDR1 is SGHAT and CDR2 is FQDESV (reference sequence). The V and J ends lost 0 bases and 10 bases, in that order; junction bases with no gene match: 5.

Of note for this clone: The junction shows a germline mismatch at one end, possibly a read error. The rearrangement joins TRBV29-1 to TRBJ2-1, with 16 positions matching TRBD2. This CDR3 contains 20 residues. CDR1 is SQVTM and CDR2 is ANQGSEA in the germline V gene. CDR3 region: CSVRGLAGGLGPSSYNERFF. The CDR3, as DNA: TGCAGCGTTCGGGGACTAGCGGGGGGGCTCGGCCCGAGCTCCTACAATGAGCGGTTCTTC.

The rearrangement uses TRBV6-1 and TRBJ2-2; a possible D gene is TRBD2 (7 bases). In germline, CDR1 is MNHNS, CDR2 SASEGT. The CDR3 covers 16 residues. V lost 1 base to trimming and J lost 6 bases, with 15 bases between them. As DNA, the CDR3 is TGTGCCAGCAGTGAAGAGTGGGGGGCGGGGGCCGGGGAGCTGTTTTTT. This translates into CASSEEWGAGAGELFF.

This chain joins TRBV7-9 and TRBJ1-1; perhaps TRBD1 as D (6 bases). The CDR3 sequence is 15 residues long. V lost 1 base and J lost 4, with 13 bases in between. Germline CDR1 is SEHNR and CDR2 is FQNEAQ (reference sequence). CDR3 loop: CASSLEGGRVTEAFF. The CDR3 region has the DNA TGTGCCAGCAGCTTAGAGGGGGGGCGTGTCACTGAAGCTTTCTTT.

The chain joins TRBV9 to TRBJ2-4, with D unresolved. Germline values: CDR1 SGDLS, CDR2 YYNGEE. The ends were cut back, 4 bases at V and 3 bases at J, with 11 bases in the middle. The CDR3 loop spans 14 amino acids. The CDR3 DNA reads as TGTGCCAGCAGCCCGAGGCAAGGCAAAAACATTCAGTACTTC. As protein: CASSPRQGKNIQYF.

Note on this clone: The germline gene is not matched at one end of the junction; a read error may be the cause. Other DNA sequences in this specimen translate into the identical CDR3. This chain connects TRBV5-1 to TRBJ1-6; D ambiguous. CDR3 length: 14 amino acids. Germline-derived CDR1 and CDR2 are SGHRS and YFSETQ. The CDR3 region has the DNA TGCGCCAGCAGCCTGGGGTCCACAGCCTCACCCCTCCACTTC. Translating it yields CASSLGSTASPLHF.

The chain recombines TRBV28 with TRBJ1-1; 12 bases are shared with TRBD1. Unmatched junction bases numbered 15, after V lost 5 bases and J lost 11 bases. Germline V gives CDR1 MDHEN, CDR2 SYDVKM. The CDR3 extends over 16 amino acids. In nucleotides, the CDR3 is TGTGCCAGCAGTGGAGCTACCGGGACAGGGGGCGTTGGGGCTTTCTTT. This gives the protein CASSGATGTGGVGAFF.

This clone has only a few counts. V is TRBV18 and J is TRBJ2-7; TRBD2 agrees at 11 bases. J was trimmed by 5 bases and V by 0 bases; bases with no gene match: 3. Germline V gene data show CDR1 as KGHSH and CDR2 as LQKENI. This CDR3 has 15 amino acids. The CDR3: CASSPPSGGVDEQYF. Here the CDR3 DNA reads TGTGCCAGCTCACCACCTAGCGGGGGGGTCGACGAGCAGTACTTC.